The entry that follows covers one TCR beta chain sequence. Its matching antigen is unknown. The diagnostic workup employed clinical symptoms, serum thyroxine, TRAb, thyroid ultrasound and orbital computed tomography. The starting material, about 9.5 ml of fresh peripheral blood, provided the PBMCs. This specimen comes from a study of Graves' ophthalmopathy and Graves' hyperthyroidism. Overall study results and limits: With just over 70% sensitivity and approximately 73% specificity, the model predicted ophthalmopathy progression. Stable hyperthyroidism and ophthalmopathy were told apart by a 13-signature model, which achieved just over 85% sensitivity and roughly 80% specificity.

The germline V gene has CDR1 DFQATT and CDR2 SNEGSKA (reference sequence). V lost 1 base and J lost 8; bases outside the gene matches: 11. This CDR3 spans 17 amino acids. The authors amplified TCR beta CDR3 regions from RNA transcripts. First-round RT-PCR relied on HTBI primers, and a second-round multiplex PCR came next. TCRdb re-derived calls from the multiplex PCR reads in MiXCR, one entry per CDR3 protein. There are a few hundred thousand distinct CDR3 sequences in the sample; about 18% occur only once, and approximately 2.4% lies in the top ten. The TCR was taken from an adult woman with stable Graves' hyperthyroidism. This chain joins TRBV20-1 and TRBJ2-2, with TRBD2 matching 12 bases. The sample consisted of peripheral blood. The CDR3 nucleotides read TGCAGTGCTAGAGCAAACCCGGGACTAGCGGGCTCAGGGGAGCTGTTTTTT. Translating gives CSARANPGLAGSGELFF.